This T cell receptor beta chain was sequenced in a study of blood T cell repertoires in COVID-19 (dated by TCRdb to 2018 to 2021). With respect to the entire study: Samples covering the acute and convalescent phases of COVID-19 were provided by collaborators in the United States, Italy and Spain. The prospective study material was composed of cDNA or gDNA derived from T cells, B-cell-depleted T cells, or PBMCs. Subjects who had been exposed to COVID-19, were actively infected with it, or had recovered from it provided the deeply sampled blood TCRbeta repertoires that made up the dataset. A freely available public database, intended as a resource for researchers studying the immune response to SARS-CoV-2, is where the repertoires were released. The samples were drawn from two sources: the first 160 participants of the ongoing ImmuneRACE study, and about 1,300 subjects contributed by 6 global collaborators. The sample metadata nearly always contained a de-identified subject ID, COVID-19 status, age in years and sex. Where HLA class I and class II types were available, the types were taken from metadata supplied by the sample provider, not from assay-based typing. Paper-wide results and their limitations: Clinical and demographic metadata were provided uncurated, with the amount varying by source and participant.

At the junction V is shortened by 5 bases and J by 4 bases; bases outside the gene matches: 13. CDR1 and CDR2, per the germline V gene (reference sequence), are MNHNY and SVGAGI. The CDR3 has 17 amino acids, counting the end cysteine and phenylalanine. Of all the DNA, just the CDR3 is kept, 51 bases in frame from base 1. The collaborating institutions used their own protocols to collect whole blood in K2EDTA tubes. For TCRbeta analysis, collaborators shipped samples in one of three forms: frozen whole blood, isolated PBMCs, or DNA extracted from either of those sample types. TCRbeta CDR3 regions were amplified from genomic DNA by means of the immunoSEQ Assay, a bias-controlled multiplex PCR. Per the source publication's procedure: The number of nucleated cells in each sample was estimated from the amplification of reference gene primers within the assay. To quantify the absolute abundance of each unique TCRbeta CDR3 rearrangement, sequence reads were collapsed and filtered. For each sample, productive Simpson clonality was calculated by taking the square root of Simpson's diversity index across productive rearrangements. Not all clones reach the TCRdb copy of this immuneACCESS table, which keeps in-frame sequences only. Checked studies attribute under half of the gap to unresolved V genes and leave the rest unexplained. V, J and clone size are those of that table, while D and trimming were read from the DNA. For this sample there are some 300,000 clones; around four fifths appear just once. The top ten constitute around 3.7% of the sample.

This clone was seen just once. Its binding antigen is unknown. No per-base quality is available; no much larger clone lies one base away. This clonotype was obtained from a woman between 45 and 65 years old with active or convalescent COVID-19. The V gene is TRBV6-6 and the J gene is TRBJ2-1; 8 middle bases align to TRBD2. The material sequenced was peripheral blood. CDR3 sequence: CASSPFGLAGIYNEQFF. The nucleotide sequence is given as TGTGCCAGCAGTCCGTTTGGGTTAGCGGGAATTTACAATGAGCAGTTCTTC.